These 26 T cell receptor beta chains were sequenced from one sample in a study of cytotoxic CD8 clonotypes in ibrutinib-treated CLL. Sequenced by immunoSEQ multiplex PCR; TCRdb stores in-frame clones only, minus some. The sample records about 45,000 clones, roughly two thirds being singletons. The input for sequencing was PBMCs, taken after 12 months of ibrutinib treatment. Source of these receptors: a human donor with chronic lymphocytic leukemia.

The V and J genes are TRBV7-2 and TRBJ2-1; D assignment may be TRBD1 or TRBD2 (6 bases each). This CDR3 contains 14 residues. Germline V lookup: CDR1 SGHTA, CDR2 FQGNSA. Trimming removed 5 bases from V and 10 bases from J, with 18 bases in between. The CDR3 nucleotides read TGTGCCAGCAGCCCGATCGGGGGCCGCTGGGAGCAGTTCTTC. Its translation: CASSPIGGRWEQFF. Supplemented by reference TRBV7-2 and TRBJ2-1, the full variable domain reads GAGVSQSPSNKVTEKGKDVELRCDPISGHTALYWYRQSLGQGLEFLIYFQGNSAPDKSGLPSDRFSAERTGGSVSTLTIQRTQQEDSAVYLCASSPIGGRWEQFFGPGTRLTVL.

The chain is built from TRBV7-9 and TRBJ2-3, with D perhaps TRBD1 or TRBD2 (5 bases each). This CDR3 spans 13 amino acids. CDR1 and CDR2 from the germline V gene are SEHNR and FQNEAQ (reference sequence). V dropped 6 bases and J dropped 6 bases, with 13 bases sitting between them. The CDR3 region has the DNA TGTGCCAGCAGGGGACCGCTCGAGGATACGCAGTATTTT. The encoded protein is CASRGPLEDTQYF.

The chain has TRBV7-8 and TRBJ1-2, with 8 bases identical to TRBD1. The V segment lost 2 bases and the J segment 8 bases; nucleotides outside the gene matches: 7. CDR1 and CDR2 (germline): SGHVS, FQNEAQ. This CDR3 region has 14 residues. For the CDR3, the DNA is TGTGCCAGCAGCTTACAGGACAGGGCACGCGGCTACACCTTC. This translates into CASSLQDRARGYTF.

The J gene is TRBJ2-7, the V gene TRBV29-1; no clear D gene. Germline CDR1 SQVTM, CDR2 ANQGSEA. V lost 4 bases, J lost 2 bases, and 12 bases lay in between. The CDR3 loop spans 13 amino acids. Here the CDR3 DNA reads TGCAGCGTTGCTCAGGACGAAACCTACGAGCAGTACTTC. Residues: CSVAQDETYEQYF.

The CDR3 DNA sequence: TGTGCCAGCATGCGGGGAACAGGAAACACCATATATTTT. It yields the protein CASMRGTGNTIYF. The chain has TRBV27 and TRBJ1-3; D uncertain. Germline CDR1 and CDR2: MNHEY and SMNVEV (reference sequence). V lost 7 bases, J lost 4 bases, and 11 bases lay in between. The length of the CDR3 is 13 residues.

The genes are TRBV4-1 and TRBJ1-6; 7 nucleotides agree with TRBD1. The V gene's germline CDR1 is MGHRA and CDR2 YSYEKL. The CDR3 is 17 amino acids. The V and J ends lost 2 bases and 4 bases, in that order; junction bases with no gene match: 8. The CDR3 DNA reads TGCGCCAGCAGCCAAACCCCCGGGACAGAGTATAATTCACCCCTCCACTTT. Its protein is CASSQTPGTEYNSPLHF.

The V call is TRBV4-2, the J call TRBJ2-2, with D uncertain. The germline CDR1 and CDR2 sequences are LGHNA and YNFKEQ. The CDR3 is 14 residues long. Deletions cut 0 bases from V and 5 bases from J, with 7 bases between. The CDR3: CASSQDWSTGELFF. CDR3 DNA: TGTGCCAGCAGCCAAGATTGGTCTACCGGGGAGCTGTTTTTT.

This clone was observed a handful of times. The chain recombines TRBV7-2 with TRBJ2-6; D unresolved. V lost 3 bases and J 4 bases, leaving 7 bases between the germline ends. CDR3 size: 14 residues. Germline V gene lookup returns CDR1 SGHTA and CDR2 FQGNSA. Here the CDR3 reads CASSLKLGANVLTF. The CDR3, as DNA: TGTGCCAGCAGCTTGAAACTCGGGGCCAACGTCCTGACTTTC.

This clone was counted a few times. CDR3 nucleotides: TGCGCCAGCAGCGCAGCTAGCAATCAGCCCCAGCATTTT. Residues: CASSAASNQPQHF. This chain uses TRBV5-1 with TRBJ1-5; no definite D call. Germline lookup yields CDR1 SGHRS and CDR2 YFSETQ. This CDR3 has 13 amino acids. V lost 4 bases and J 0 bases, leaving 5 bases between the germline ends.

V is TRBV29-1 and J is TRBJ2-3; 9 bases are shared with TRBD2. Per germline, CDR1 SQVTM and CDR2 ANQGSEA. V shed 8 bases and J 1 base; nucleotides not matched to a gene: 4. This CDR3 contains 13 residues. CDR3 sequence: CSHSGGGTDTQYF. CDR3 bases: TGCAGCCATAGCGGGGGTGGCACAGATACGCAGTATTTT.

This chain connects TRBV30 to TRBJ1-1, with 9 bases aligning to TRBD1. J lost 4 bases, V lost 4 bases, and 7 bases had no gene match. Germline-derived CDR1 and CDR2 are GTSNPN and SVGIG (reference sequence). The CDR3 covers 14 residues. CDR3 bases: TGTGCCTGGAAAGGGGACAGGGTGGGCACTGAAGCTTTCTTT. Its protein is CAWKGDRVGTEAFF.

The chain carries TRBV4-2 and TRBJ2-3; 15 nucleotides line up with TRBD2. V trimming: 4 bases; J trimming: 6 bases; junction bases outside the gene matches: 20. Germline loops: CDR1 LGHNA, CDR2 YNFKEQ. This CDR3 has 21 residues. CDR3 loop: CASSPVRTGGLAGGRLDTQYF. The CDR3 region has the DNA TGTGCCAGCAGCCCCGTCAGGACAGGTGGACTAGCGGGGGGGCGACTGGATACGCAGTATTTT.

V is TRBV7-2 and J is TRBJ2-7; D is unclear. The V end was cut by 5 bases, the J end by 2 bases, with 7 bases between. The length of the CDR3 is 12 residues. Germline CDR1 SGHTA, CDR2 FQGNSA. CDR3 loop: CASSARPYEQYF. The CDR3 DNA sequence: TGTGCCAGCAGCGCTAGGCCCTACGAGCAGTACTTC.

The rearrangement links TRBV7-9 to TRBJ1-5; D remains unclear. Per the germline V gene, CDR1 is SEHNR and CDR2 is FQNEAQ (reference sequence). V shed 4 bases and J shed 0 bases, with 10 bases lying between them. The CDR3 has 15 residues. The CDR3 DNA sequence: TGTGCCAGCAGCTCCCACAGTGATAGCAATCAGCCCCAGCATTTT. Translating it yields CASSSHSDSNQPQHF.

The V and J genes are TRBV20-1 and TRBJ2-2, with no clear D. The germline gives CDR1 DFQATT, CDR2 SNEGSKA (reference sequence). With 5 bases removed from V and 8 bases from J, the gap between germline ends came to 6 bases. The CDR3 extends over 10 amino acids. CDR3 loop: CSALQGELFF. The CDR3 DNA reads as TGCAGTGCTTTACAAGGGGAGCTGTTTTTT.

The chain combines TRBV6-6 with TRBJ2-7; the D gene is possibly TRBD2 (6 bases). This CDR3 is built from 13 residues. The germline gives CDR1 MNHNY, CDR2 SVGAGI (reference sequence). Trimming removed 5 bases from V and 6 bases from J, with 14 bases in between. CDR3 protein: CASSPHGGSEQYF. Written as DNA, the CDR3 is TGTGCCAGCAGTCCCCATGGGGGGTCCGAGCAGTACTTC.

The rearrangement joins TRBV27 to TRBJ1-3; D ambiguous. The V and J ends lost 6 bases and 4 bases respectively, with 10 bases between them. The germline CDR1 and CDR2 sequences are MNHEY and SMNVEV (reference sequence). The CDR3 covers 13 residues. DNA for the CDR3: TGTGCCAGCAGCCCGTTTCAAGGAAACACCATATATTTT. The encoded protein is CASSPFQGNTIYF.

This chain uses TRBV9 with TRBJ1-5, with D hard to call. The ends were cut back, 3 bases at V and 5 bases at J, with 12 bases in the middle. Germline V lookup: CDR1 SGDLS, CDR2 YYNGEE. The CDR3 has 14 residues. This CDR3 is CASSEEGADQPQHF. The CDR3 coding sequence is TGTGCCAGCAGCGAGGAAGGAGCAGATCAGCCCCAGCATTTT.

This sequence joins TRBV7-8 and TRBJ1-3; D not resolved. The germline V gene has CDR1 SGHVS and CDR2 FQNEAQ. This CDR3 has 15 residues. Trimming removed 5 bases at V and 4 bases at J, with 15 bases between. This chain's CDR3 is CASSQGRVSGNTIYF. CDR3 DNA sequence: TGTGCCAGCAGCCAAGGTCGAGTGTCCGGAAACACCATATATTTT. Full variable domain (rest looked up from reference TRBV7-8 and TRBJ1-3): GAGVSQSPRYKVAKRGQDVALRCDPISGHVSLFWYQQALGQGPEFLTYFQNEAQLDKSGLPSDRFFAERPEGSVSTLKIQRTQQEDSAVYLCASSQGRVSGNTIYFGEGSWLTVV.

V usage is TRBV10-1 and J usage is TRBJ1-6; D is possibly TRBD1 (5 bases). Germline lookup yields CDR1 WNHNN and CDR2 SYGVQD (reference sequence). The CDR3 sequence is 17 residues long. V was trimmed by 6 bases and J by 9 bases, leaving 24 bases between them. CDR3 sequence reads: CASSAPAPAGEGSPLHF. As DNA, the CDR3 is TGCGCCAGCAGCGCCCCGGCCCCCGCGGGGGAGGGTTCACCCCTCCACTTT.

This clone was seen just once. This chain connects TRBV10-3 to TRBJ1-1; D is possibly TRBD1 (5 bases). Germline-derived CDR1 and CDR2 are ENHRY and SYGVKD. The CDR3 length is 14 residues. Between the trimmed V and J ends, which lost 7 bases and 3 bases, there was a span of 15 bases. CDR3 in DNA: TGTGCCATCACCGGGGCCGCAGAGGACACTGAAGCTTTCTTT. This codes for CAITGAAEDTEAFF.

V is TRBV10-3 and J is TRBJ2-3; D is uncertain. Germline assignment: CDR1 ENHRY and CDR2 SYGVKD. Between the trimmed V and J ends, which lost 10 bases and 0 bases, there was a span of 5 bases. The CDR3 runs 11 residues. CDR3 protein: CATLSTDTQYF. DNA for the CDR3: TGTGCCACACTTAGCACAGATACGCAGTATTTT.

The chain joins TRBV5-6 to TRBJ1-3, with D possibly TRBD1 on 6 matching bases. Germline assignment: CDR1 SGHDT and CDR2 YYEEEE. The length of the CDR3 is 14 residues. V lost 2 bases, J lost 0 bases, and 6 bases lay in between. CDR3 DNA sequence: TGTGCCAGCAGCTTACAGGGCTCTGGAAACACCATATATTTT. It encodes CASSLQGSGNTIYF.

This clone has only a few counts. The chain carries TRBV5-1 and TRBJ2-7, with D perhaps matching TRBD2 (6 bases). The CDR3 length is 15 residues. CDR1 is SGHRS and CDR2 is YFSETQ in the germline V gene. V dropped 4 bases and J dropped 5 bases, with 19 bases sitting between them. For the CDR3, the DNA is TGCGCCAGCAGCCCGCGACAGACTAGTTCTCACGAGCAGTACTTC. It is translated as CASSPRQTSSHEQYF.

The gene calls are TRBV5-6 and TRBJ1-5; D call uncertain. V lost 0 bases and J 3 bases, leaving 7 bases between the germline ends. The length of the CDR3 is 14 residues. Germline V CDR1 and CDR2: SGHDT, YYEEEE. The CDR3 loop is CASSLGHNNQPQHF. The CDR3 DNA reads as TGTGCCAGCAGCTTGGGACACAACAATCAGCCCCAGCATTTT.

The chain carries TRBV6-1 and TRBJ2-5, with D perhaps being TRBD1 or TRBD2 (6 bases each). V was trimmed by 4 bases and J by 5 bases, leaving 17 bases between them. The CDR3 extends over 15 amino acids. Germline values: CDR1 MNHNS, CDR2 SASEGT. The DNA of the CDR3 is TGTGCCAGCAGTGGGAGGGGGACCTTCGGGGAGACCCAGTACTTC. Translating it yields CASSGRGTFGETQYF.